This T cell receptor beta chain was captured in a study of quantifying T cell responses using KT2 cells. Study-wide background: TCR alpha and beta constant-region primers primed reverse transcription of RNA. The T4 ligation step was estimated to exceed 9% efficiency under optimum conditions. A predetermined fluorescence threshold ended the second PCR, run as a qPCR.

Known numbers of the T cell clone KT2 were added to PBMC. The CDR3 runs 14 residues. V gave up 2 bases and J gave up 3 bases, with 11 bases separating them. In germline, CDR1 is SGHRS, CDR2 YFSETQ. Each cDNA got a UMI-containing oligo ligated at its 3' end. The first PCR ran approximately 4 cycles with an equimolar RC1.1 and RC1.2 beta primer mix. TCRdb re-analysed the UMI-ligation and nested PCR reads in MiXCR, keeping a single row per CDR3 protein. The data hold approximately 50,000 distinct CDR3 sequences, with approximately 10% observed a single time. The chain couples TRBV5-1 to TRBJ1-2; unclear D gene. The receptor was isolated from a human donor. Source material: PBMCs spiked with cells of the T cell clone KT2. In DNA, the CDR3 is TGCGCCAGCAGCTTTGGGGAGACGGACTATGGCTACACCTTC. It translates to CASSFGETDYGYTF.